Given below is one T cell receptor beta chain in context. Original handling: Reference gene primer amplification in the assay estimated nucleated cell counts. Generated by immunoSEQ multiplex PCR, the TCRdb table keeps only in-frame clones and is missing some. The V and J calls and clone size are taken from that table; D and trimming were inferred from the DNA. The sample has tens of thousands of clones, about nine tenths seen once. The data originate from a study of blood T cell repertoires in COVID-19. Background on the study: Acute and convalescent COVID-19 specimens originated in the United States, Italy and Spain. The analysed material was cDNA or gDNA that came from T cells, B-cell-depleted T cells, or PBMCs.

The CDR3 consists of 13 residues. Trimming pared 6 bases from V and 7 bases from J, leaving 10 bases between. Germline V gene lookup returns CDR1 MNHEY and CDR2 SVGAGI. The sequenced sample consisted of peripheral blood. The sequence was collected from a woman aged 80 or over with acute or convalescent COVID-19. The genes are TRBV6-5 and TRBJ1-6; D is possibly TRBD1 (6 bases). The CDR3 region has the DNA TGTGCCAGCAGCCCGGGACACAATTCACCCCTCCACTTT. It encodes CASSPGHNSPLHF.